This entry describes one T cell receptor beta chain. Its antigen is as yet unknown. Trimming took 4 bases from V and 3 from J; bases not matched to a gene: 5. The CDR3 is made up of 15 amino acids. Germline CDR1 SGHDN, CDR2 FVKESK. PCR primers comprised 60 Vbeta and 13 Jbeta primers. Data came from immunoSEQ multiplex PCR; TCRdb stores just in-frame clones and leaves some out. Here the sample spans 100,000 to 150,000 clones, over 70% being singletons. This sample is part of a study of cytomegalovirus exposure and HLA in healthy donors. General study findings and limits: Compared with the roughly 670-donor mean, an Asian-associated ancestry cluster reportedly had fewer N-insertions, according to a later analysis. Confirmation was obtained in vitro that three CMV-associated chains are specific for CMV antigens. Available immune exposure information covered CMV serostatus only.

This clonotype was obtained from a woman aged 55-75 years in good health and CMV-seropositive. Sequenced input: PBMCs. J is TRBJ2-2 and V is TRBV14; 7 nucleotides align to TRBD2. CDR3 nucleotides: TGTGCCAGCAGCCGCTCCGGGGGGTACACCGGGGAGCTGTTTTTT. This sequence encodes CASSRSGGYTGELFF. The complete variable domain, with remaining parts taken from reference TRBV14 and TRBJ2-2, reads EAGVTQFPSHSVIEKGQTVTLRCDPISGHDNLYWYRRVMGKEIKFLLHFVKESKQDESGMPNNRFLAERTGGTYSTLKVQPAELEDSGVYFCASSRSGGYTGELFFGEGSRLTVL.